This entry features one T cell receptor (beta chain) sequence. Antigen: not known. Primed by a sample-barcoded 5' primer and a J-beta primer mix, a second PCR proceeded for about 6 to 12 cycles. TCRdb itself ran the 5' RACE reads through MiXCR, one entry per CDR3 protein. The sample shows 710,000 or so distinct CDR3 sequences, roughly 32% of them seen only once. The CDR3 covers 13 residues. Per germline, CDR1 MNHEY and CDR2 SVGEGT. The V gene lost 5 bases and the J gene lost 3 bases, with 10 bases spanning the gap. This sample is drawn from a study of blood T cells in healthy people across ages. Isolation of PBMCs gave at least 7 million cells per sample. General study results and limits: Naive T cell percentage and TCR beta diversity correlated strongly. The study lacked donor CMV status, which possibly confounded expanded clonotype changes.

Sample: blood. The clonotype was recovered from a woman of 80 years or more in good health. The V gene is TRBV6-2 or TRBV6-3, the J gene TRBJ1-1, with D uncertain. The CDR3 loop reads CASSRRVDTEAFF. The CDR3 region has the DNA TGTGCCAGCAGTCGCCGGGTGGACACTGAAGCTTTCTTT.